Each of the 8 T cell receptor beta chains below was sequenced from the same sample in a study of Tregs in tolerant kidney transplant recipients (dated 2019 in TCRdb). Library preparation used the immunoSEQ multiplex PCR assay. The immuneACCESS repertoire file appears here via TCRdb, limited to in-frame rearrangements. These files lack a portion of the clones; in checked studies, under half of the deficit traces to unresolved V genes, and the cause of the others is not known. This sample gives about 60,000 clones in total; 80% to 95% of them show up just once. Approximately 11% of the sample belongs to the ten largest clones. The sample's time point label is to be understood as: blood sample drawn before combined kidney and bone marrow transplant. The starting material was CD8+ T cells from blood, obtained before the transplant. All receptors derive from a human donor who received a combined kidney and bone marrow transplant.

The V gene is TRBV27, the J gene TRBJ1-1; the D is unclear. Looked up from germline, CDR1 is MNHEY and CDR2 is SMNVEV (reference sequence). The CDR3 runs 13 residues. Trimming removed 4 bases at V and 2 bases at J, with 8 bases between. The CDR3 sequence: CASSYTVNTEAFF. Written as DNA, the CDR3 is TGTGCCAGCAGTTATACGGTTAACACTGAAGCTTTCTTT.

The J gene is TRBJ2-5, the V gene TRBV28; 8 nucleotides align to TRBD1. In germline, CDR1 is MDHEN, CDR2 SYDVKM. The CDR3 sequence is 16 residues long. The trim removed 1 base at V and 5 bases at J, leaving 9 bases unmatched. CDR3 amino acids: CASSLFMTGDFETQYF. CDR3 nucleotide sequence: TGTGCCAGCAGTTTATTTATGACAGGGGATTTCGAGACCCAGTACTTC. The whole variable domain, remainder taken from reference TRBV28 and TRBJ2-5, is DVKVTQSSRYLVKRTGEKVFLECVQDMDHENMFWYRQDPGLGLRLIYFSYDVKMKEKGDIPEGYSVSREKKERFSLILESASTNQTSMYLCASSLFMTGDFETQYFGPGTRLLVL.

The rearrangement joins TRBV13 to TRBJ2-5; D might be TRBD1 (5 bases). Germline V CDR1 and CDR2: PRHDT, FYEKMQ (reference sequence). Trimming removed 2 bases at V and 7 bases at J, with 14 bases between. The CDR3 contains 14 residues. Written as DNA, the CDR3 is TGTGCCAGCAGCTTAAAGGGGTTAGTTTCGACCCAGTACTTC. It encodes CASSLKGLVSTQYF.

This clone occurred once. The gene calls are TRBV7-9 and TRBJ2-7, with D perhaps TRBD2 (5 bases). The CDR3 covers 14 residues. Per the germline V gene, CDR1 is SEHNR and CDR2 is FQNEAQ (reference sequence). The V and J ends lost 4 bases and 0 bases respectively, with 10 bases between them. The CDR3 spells CASSWSSGSYEQYF. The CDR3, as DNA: TGTGCCAGCAGCTGGTCAAGCGGCTCCTACGAGCAGTACTTC.

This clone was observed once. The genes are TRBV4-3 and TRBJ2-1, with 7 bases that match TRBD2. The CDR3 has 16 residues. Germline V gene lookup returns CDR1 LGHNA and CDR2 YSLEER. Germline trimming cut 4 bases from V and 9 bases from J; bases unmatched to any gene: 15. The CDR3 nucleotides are TGCGCCAGCAGCCCCTCGGGGCGGGGGAAGTTTAGTGAGCAGTTCTTC. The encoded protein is CASSPSGRGKFSEQFF.

DNA for the CDR3: TGCAGCGTTGAGGTATCGACAGGGAAGACTGAAGCTTTCTTT. This encodes CSVEVSTGKTEAFF. The genes are TRBV29-1 and TRBJ1-1, with 7 bases that match TRBD1. The trim removed 3 bases at V and 5 bases at J, leaving 9 bases unmatched. The CDR3 extends over 14 amino acids. Per the germline V gene, CDR1 is SQVTM and CDR2 is ANQGSEA.

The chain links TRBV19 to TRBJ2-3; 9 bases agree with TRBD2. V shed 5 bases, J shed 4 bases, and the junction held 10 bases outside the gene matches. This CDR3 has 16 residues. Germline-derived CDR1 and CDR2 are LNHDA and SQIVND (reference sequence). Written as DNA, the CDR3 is TGTGCCAGTAGTCCCGATAGCGGGAGAGCGCCAGATACGCAGTATTTT. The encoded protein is CASSPDSGRAPDTQYF.

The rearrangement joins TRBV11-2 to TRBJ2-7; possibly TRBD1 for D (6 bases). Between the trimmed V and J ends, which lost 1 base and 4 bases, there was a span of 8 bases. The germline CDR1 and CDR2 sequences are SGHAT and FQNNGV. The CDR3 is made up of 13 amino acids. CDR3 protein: CASSLVDSYEQYF. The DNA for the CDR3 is TGTGCCAGCAGCTTAGTGGACAGTTACGAGCAGTACTTC.